This passage covers 22 T cell receptor beta chains from one sample sequenced in a study of CD8+CD57+ T cells in acquired aplastic anemia. An expansion of CD8+CD57+ cells by flow cytometry had been shown in patients chosen for sequencing. Template material for TCR beta VDJ and CDR3 profiling consisted of genomic DNA. Each CDR3 protein is one row after TCRdb ran MiXCR on the reads. The profile shows a few hundred thousand distinct CDR3 sequences, about half of them singletons. Sample: sorted CD4+, CD8+, or CD8+CD57+ T cells (not recorded which) from PBMCs. The receptor source for this set is a human donor with aplastic anemia.

About this clonotype: One end of the junction does not line up with germline, which may come from a read error. The gene calls are TRBV7-3 and TRBJ2-1; 10 bases fit TRBD2. This CDR3 contains 16 residues. CDR1 and CDR2 from the germline V gene are SGHTA and FQGTGA. CDR3 nucleotide sequence: TGCGCCAGCAGCCAAGAGCGGGGGGGACTCTACAATGAGCAGTTCTTC. It codes for CASSQERGGLYNEQFF.

The chain uses TRBV20-1 and TRBJ1-5; D remains ambiguous. The CDR3 has 14 amino acids. Deletions cut 5 bases from V and 5 bases from J, with 16 bases between. Germline CDR1 reads DFQATT; CDR2 reads SNEGSKA (reference sequence). The CDR3 spells CSAGSGRSDQPQHF. The CDR3, as DNA: TGCAGTGCTGGGTCCGGGAGGTCGGATCAGCCCCAGCATTTT.

The chain is built from TRBV9 and TRBJ1-2; D remains ambiguous. Trimming removed 4 bases from V and 5 bases from J, with 12 bases in between. The germline gives CDR1 SGDLS, CDR2 YYNGEE. The CDR3 is 13 residues long. The CDR3 region has the DNA TGTGCCAGCAGCCCTCGGACCGATTATGGCTACACCTTC. Residues: CASSPRTDYGYTF.

This clonotype was seen at least ten times. CDR3 coding DNA: TGCGCCAGCAGCCAAGCTGGACAGGGGAAGTACACAGATACGCAGTATTTT. It encodes CASSQAGQGKYTDTQYF. The chain joins TRBV4-1 to TRBJ2-3, with 9 bases fitting TRBD1. This CDR3 is 17 amino acids long. Germline CDR1 reads MGHRA; CDR2 reads YSYEKL. V lost 1 base, J lost 2 bases, and 7 bases stayed unmatched.

The V and J genes are TRBV3-1 and TRBJ2-1, with 11 bases fitting TRBD2. Trimming cost V 3 bases and J 12 bases; bases outside gene matches: 10. Germline V gene data show CDR1 as LGHDT and CDR2 as YNNKEL (reference sequence). The CDR3 is 15 amino acids. The CDR3 DNA reads TGTGCCAGCAGCCACCTAGCGGGGGGTGGAGATACGCAGTTCTTC. This gives the protein CASSHLAGGGDTQFF.

The chain links TRBV20-1 to TRBJ2-5, with 11 bases fitting TRBD1. Germline V gene lookup returns CDR1 DFQATT and CDR2 SNEGSKA (reference sequence). The CDR3 sequence is 14 residues long. The junction had 6 bases not matched to a gene; V was cut back by 4 bases and J by 5 bases. This CDR3 reads CSANPGTGGETQYF. As DNA, the CDR3 is TGCAGTGCTAACCCCGGGACAGGGGGTGAGACCCAGTACTTC.

This chain joins TRBV19 and TRBJ2-6; the D gene could be TRBD1 or TRBD2 (5 bases each). The CDR3 covers 15 residues. Trimming removed 3 bases at V and 2 bases at J, with 8 bases between. CDR1 is LNHDA, CDR2 SQIVND, per germline (reference sequence). CDR3 amino acids: CASSIQGAGANVLTF. The CDR3 DNA reads TGTGCCAGTAGTATCCAGGGAGCTGGGGCCAACGTCCTGACTTTC.

The chain employs TRBV18 and TRBJ1-6, with D maybe TRBD1 (5 bases). CDR3 length: 16 residues. The germline gives CDR1 KGHSH, CDR2 LQKENI. The ends were cut back, 2 bases at V and 6 bases at J, with 14 bases in the middle. This CDR3 reads CASSPKRGEGNSPLHF. The DNA for the CDR3 is TGTGCCAGCTCACCAAAAAGGGGCGAAGGTAATTCACCCCTCCACTTT.

In this sample, this clonotype turned up a few times. The V gene is TRBV27, the J gene TRBJ2-3; D may be TRBD2 (6 bases). CDR1 is MNHEY and CDR2 is SMNVEV in the germline V gene (reference sequence). V shed 6 bases and J shed 2 bases, with 15 bases lying between them. This CDR3 region has 15 residues. CDR3 sequence (DNA): TGTGCCAGCAGCCCTGGGAGGTCTTTCACAGATACGCAGTATTTT. It translates to CASSPGRSFTDTQYF.

This chain uses TRBV12-3 or TRBV12-4 with TRBJ1-3; the D is unclear. The CDR3 contains 13 residues. Trimming removed 7 bases from V and 4 bases from J, with 11 bases in between. CDR3 protein: CASTLGLGNTIYF. The CDR3 DNA is TGTGCCAGCACTTTGGGGTTAGGAAACACCATATATTTT.

The V call is TRBV7-8, the J call TRBJ2-3; 10 nucleotides align to TRBD2. CDR1 SGHVS and CDR2 FQNEAQ come from the germline V gene. The CDR3 consists of 20 residues. V lost 1 base, J lost 0 bases, and 13 bases stayed unmatched. CDR3 nucleotides: TGTGCCAGCAGCTTAGAGTTGGGGCTAGCGGGAGTAGCTAGCACAGATACGCAGTATTTT. This gives the protein CASSLELGLAGVASTDTQYF.

The chain is built from TRBV9 and TRBJ1-2, with TRBD1 matching over 9 bases. This CDR3 comprises 14 residues. The V gene end was trimmed by 6 bases and the J gene end by 8 bases; junction bases not matched to a gene: 11. The germline gives CDR1 SGDLS, CDR2 YYNGEE. For the CDR3, the DNA is TGTGCCAGCACCCGGCCCGGGACAGGGATCGGCTACACCTTC. It translates to CASTRPGTGIGYTF. The full variable domain, with the rest looked up from reference TRBV9 and TRBJ1-2, is DSGVTQTPKHLITATGQRVTLRCSPRSGDLSVYWYQQSLDQGLQFLIQYYNGEERAKGNILERFSAQQFPDLHSELNLSSLELGDSALYFCASTRPGTGIGYTFGSGTRLTVV.

The gene calls are TRBV15 and TRBJ2-7; tentatively, D is TRBD1 (5 bases). Trimming pared 1 base from V and 4 bases from J, leaving 8 bases between. Germline V CDR1 and CDR2: LNHNV, YYDKDF (reference sequence). The CDR3 extends over 13 amino acids. CDR3 in DNA: TGTGCCACCAGCAGAGTACAGGCATACGAGCAGTACTTC. This translates into CATSRVQAYEQYF.

Details on this clonotype: A read error may be the cause here, since a much bigger clone is one base away. J is TRBJ2-3 and V is TRBV19, with D maybe TRBD1 (6 bases). Near its end, the DNA agrees better with TRBJ1-5, so the J call may be wrong. Germline V gene sequence: CDR1 LNHDA, CDR2 SQIVND (reference sequence). The CDR3 sequence is 15 residues long. CDR3: CASSIDGGGTDTQHF. Written as DNA, the CDR3 is TGTGCCAGTAGTATAGACGGGGGGGGCACAGATACGCAGCATTTT.

This clonotype showed up many times. The chain uses TRBV19 and TRBJ1-5; D is perhaps TRBD1 (5 bases). CDR1 is LNHDA and CDR2 is SQIVND in the germline V gene (reference sequence). Deletions cut 6 bases from V and 5 bases from J, with 11 bases between. The CDR3 contains 13 residues. DNA of the CDR3: TGTGCCAGTAGGGACATGGGCCATCAGCCCCAGCATTTT. This gives the protein CASRDMGHQPQHF.

With regard to this clonotype: This sequence may be a read error, since a much larger clone differs from it by one base. The gene calls are TRBV4-1 and TRBJ2-2, with D possibly matching TRBD1 (6 bases). The CDR3 contains 17 residues. CDR1 is MGHRA and CDR2 is YSYEKL in the germline V gene. The CDR3 here is CASSQGVQGVYAGELLF. The CDR3 DNA is TGCGCCAGCAGCCAAGGGGTACAGGGAGTGTACGCCGGGGAGCTGCTTTTT.

This chain connects TRBV24-1 to TRBJ2-1, with D hard to call. Deletions cut 0 bases from V and 5 bases from J, with 10 bases between. Germline assignment: CDR1 KGHDR and CDR2 SFDVKD. The CDR3 has 15 amino acids. CDR3 sequence: CATSDLRGNNNEQFF. As DNA, the CDR3 is TGTGCCACCAGTGATTTGCGAGGTAACAACAATGAGCAGTTCTTC.

The sample holds a few counts of this clonotype. V is TRBV28 and J is TRBJ2-2; 9 nucleotides align to TRBD2. V lost 3 bases, J lost 4 bases, and 3 bases stayed unmatched. The CDR3 length is 15 residues. The germline CDR1 and CDR2 sequences are MDHEN and SYDVKM. This chain's CDR3 is CASSFSGGGTGELFF. In DNA form, the CDR3 reads TGTGCCAGCAGTTTTAGCGGGGGAGGCACCGGGGAGCTGTTTTTT.

This clonotype turned up a few times. The CDR3, as DNA: TGTGCCAGCAGGGAAACAGGGGGCGCGGATACGCAGTATTTT. The encoded protein is CASRETGGADTQYF. The rearrangement joins TRBV2 to TRBJ2-3; TRBD1 matches 9 bases. Trimming cost V 6 bases and J 6 bases; bases outside gene matches: 7. The CDR3 has 14 residues. Germline-derived CDR1 and CDR2 are SNHLY and FYNNEI. The whole variable domain, remainder taken from reference TRBV2 and TRBJ2-3, is EPEVTQTPSHQVTQMGQEVILRCVPISNHLYFYWYRQILGQKVEFLVSFYNNEISEKSEIFDDQFSVERPDGSNFTLKIRSTKLEDSAMYFCASRETGGADTQYFGPGTRLTVL.

This clonotype has ten or more counts. The chain employs TRBV19 and TRBJ1-2; the match to TRBD1 covers 8 bases. The V gene's germline CDR1 is LNHDA and CDR2 SQIVND (reference sequence). V was pared by 2 bases and J by 4 bases, with 12 bases of the junction left unmatched. CDR3 size: 17 residues. The chain's CDR3 is CASSISSGGQGRYGYTF. The CDR3 DNA follows: TGTGCCAGTAGTATAAGTTCTGGTGGACAGGGACGCTATGGCTACACCTTC.

This clonotype was observed many times. The genes are TRBV30 and TRBJ1-6; D may be TRBD1 (6 bases). With 5 bases removed from V and 10 bases from J, the gap between germline ends came to 9 bases. Germline values: CDR1 GTSNPN, CDR2 SVGIG (reference sequence). The CDR3 consists of 11 residues. CDR3 amino acids: CAWDRLSPLHF. The CDR3 DNA reads as TGTGCCTGGGACAGGCTCTCACCCCTCCACTTT.

This clonotype was seen at least ten times. DNA for the CDR3: TGTGCCAGCAGCTTAAGGGAGAACACACACGAACGTAGGTCCTATAATTCACCCCTCCACTTT. This translates into CASSLRENTHERRSYNSPLHF. The chain uses TRBV7-3 and TRBJ1-6; no definite D call. Germline CDR1 SGHTA, CDR2 FQGTGA. Deletions cut 1 base from V and 1 base from J, with 23 bases between. The length of the CDR3 is 21 residues.